This is a list of T cell receptor beta chains from one sample in a study of blood T cell repertoires in COVID-19. The protocol was immunoSEQ multiplex PCR, while the TCRdb copy is restricted to in-frame clones and leaves out a portion. Among about 250,000 clones listed, 70% to 90% were seen once. The sample taken for sequencing was peripheral blood. These receptors originate from a woman aged 25 to 39 with COVID-19, enrolled during active disease. Both conserved end residues are trimmed from each CDR3. A clone size is listed for some rows: how often the clone was seen (once, few, many), or a class if it is expanded.

J,V,size,CDR3
TRBJ2-2,TRBV5-1,once,ASSLVQGTTGELF
TRBJ1-1,TRBV11-3,once,ASSLAGNTEAF
TRBJ2-1,TRBV11-3,NA,ASSASVGEQF
TRBJ2-3,TRBV10-3,NA,AISVLETTDTQY
TRBJ2-3,TRBV11-1,NA,ASSSETGAQGGTQY
TRBJ1-3,TRBV18,NA,ASSPPGQSSGNTIY
TRBJ1-2,TRBV24-1,once,ATSERTGDGYT
TRBJ2-2,TRBV11-3,NA,ASSLIRGELF
TRBJ2-5,TRBV7-2,NA,ASSLAPGGQETQY
TRBJ2-1,TRBV20-1,NA,SASTSGRWF
TRBJ1-2,TRBV6-5,NA,ASSYRGQGVNYGYT
TRBJ2-1,TRBV19,NA,ASSIDGRALYNEQF
TRBJ2-5,TRBV7-8,NA,ASSRSGETQY
TRBJ2-3,TRBV6-5,NA,ASSYSGSGGDTQY
TRBJ2-5,TRBV7-2,NA,ASSPRGAQETQY
TRBJ1-1,TRBV5-1,few,ASSFSEKTEAF
TRBJ2-5,TRBV11-2,NA,ASSATGTGGETQY
TRBJ2-3,TRBV7-2,NA,ASSLASGNTDTQY
TRBJ1-1,TRBV21-1,NA,ASSRIKTGNTEAF
TRBJ1-1,TRBV18,NA,ASSPDRDTEAF
TRBJ1-1,TRBV6-5,NA,ASNPGQGNTEAF
TRBJ2-3,TRBV29-1,NA,SVERVGAIDTQY
TRBJ1-5,TRBV2,NA,ASSEWPSAGQGAQPQH
TRBJ2-1,TRBV27,NA,ASKQGPSYNEQF
TRBJ1-1,TRBV29-1,NA,SVESRDGVEAF
TRBJ1-6,TRBV28,NA,ASRRGRSSYNSPLH
TRBJ1-1,TRBV27,NA,ASSLYPGDLTSYEAF